This T cell receptor (beta chain) originates from a study of CD8+ T cells in alopecia areata. From alopecia areata patients, lesional scalp punch biopsies and peripheral blood were collected. The CDR3 spans 15 residues. Germline V lookup: CDR1 SGHVS, CDR2 FNYEAQ. Trimming stripped 1 base from V and 5 bases from J, with 14 bases between. Reverse transcription of extracted RNA yielded cDNA, which provided the sequencing template. This table comes from immunoSEQ multiplex PCR, and its TCRdb copy is limited to in-frame clones, with some not included. The sample lists 100,000 to 150,000 clones; about 46% were seen once.

The chain carries TRBV7-6 and TRBJ1-1; D call uncertain. This material consisted of CD8+ T cells sorted from blood, taken at week 0. The TCR sequence derives from a human donor with alopecia areata. DNA for the CDR3: TGTGCCAGCAGCTTAGGGCAGGCCCTATGGACTGAAGCTTTCTTT. Protein: CASSLGQALWTEAFF.